Each of the 19 T cell receptor beta chains below was sequenced from the same sample in a study of blood T cells in healthy people across ages. Primed by a sample-barcoded 5' primer and a J-beta primer mix, a second PCR proceeded for roughly 6 to 12 cycles. TCRdb called the 5' RACE reads again in MiXCR, with one record for every CDR3 protein. The sample has hundreds of thousands of distinct CDR3 sequences; 20% to 25% are singletons. The sample consisted of blood. Source of these receptors: a man between 65 and 79 years old in good health.

This clonotype turned up a few times. The chain joins TRBV29-1 to TRBJ2-5; D gene unclear. Germline V lookup: CDR1 SQVTM, CDR2 ANQGSEA. The CDR3 runs to 11 residues. V lost 7 bases, J lost 5 bases, and 11 bases lay in between. CDR3 region: CSGSVAETQYF. The DNA of the CDR3 is TGCAGCGGATCCGTGGCGGAGACCCAGTACTTC.

This clonotype has more than one count but fewer than ten. The chain has TRBV3-1 and TRBJ2-1; TRBD2 is a possible D gene (6 bases). Trimming stripped 0 bases from V and 2 bases from J, with 8 bases between. Germline CDR1 LGHDT, CDR2 YNNKEL (reference sequence). CDR3 length: 15 amino acids. CDR3 DNA: TGTGCCAGCAGCCAAGAGTGGGAGGCCTACAATGAGCAGTTCTTC. Translated: CASSQEWEAYNEQFF.

This sequence joins TRBV29-1 and TRBJ2-1, with D uncertain. There are 14 residues in the CDR3. Trimming stripped 3 bases from V and 4 bases from J, with 13 bases between. CDR1 and CDR2 from the germline V gene are SQVTM and ANQGSEA. The DNA for the CDR3 is TGCAGCGTTGAGGGGTGGGGTTTTTACAATGAGCAGTTCTTC. This sequence encodes CSVEGWGFYNEQFF.

This clonotype occurred many times. The CDR3 loop is CASSQDVVSYEQYF. The CDR3 bases are TGTGCCAGCAGCCAAGATGTGGTATCCTACGAGCAGTACTTC. The chain links TRBV14 to TRBJ2-7; no definite D call. The CDR3 has 14 residues. V lost 0 bases, J lost 1 base, and 7 bases lay in between. Germline values: CDR1 SGHDN, CDR2 FVKESK.

This clonotype appeared a few times. The rearrangement joins TRBV20-1 to TRBJ1-1, with D tentatively TRBD1 (5 bases). The CDR3 sequence is 17 residues long. Germline V gives CDR1 DFQATT, CDR2 SNEGSKA (reference sequence). Trimming took off 5 bases at V and 4 bases at J, with 26 bases between the two ends. The CDR3 here is CSAPPHGGVSERTEAFF. CDR3 bases: TGCAGTGCTCCACCCCACGGGGGGGTGTCAGAACGCACTGAAGCTTTCTTT.

This clonotype was seen only a few times. For the CDR3, the DNA is TGCAGCGTTGAACCGGGGACAGGAGACTATGGCTACACCTTC. It translates to CSVEPGTGDYGYTF. This sequence joins TRBV29-1 and TRBJ1-2; 8 bases fit TRBD1. The CDR3 runs to 14 residues. Germline V gene sequence: CDR1 SQVTM, CDR2 ANQGSEA. The trim removed 2 bases at V and 3 bases at J, leaving 5 bases unmatched.

This sequence joins TRBV11-2 and TRBJ2-1; D is unclear. V lost 1 base to trimming and J lost 7 bases, with 5 bases between them. Germline CDR1 is SGHAT and CDR2 is FQNNGV. This CDR3 spans 12 amino acids. CDR3 amino acids: CASSLGENEQFF. CDR3 nucleotide sequence: TGTGCCAGCAGCTTAGGCGAGAATGAGCAGTTCTTC.

This clonotype was seen a few times. This chain connects TRBV5-1 to TRBJ2-5; TRBD1 matches 10 bases. TRBJ2-1 explains the end of the DNA better; the J call may be wrong. The germline V gene has CDR1 SGHRS and CDR2 YFSETQ. The CDR3 has 15 residues. The CDR3 nucleotides are TGCGCCAGCAGCGACAGGGACAGGGGAGGGGATGAGCAGTTCTTC. Translated: CASSDRDRGGDEQFF.

V gene TRBV9 combines with J gene TRBJ1-2; possible D gene TRBD1, 5 bases. The V end was cut by 2 bases, the J end by 6 bases, with 11 bases between. The CDR3 is 13 residues long. In germline, CDR1 is SGDLS, CDR2 YYNGEE. The CDR3 is CASSVGVGDGYTF. The CDR3 DNA reads TGTGCCAGCAGCGTGGGGGTGGGGGATGGCTACACCTTC.

The CDR3 reads CASSYGTGNTGELFF. CDR3 DNA: TGTGCCAGCAGTTATGGGACAGGGAACACCGGGGAGCTGTTTTTT. J is TRBJ2-2 and V is TRBV6-6; 8 nucleotides match TRBD1. J lost 1 base, V lost 3 bases, and 1 base had no gene match. Germline CDR1 MNHNY, CDR2 SVGAGI (reference sequence). The CDR3 consists of 15 residues.

The chain recombines TRBV6-1 with TRBJ2-1; the D gene is possibly TRBD2 (5 bases). Trimming took 11 bases from V and 3 from J, leaving 14 bases between them. This CDR3 has 13 residues. Germline loops: CDR1 MNHNS, CDR2 SASEGT. The CDR3 nucleotides are TGTGCCGCCCAGAGGGTCTACTACAATGAGCAGTTCTTC. Its protein is CAAQRVYYNEQFF.

In this sample, this clonotype turned up a few times. V gene TRBV18 combines with J gene TRBJ1-1; D gene unclear. The V and J ends lost 7 bases and 4 bases respectively, with 13 bases between them. Germline CDR1 KGHSH, CDR2 LQKENI. This CDR3 is built from 13 residues. CDR3 in amino acids: CASCSTEGTEAFF. The CDR3 DNA reads TGTGCCAGCTGTTCGACCGAGGGCACTGAAGCTTTCTTT.

This clonotype was recorded a few times. J is TRBJ1-2 and V is TRBV2, with TRBD1 matching 9 bases. J gave up 3 bases and V 6 bases, and 8 bases lay outside the gene matches. This CDR3 contains 15 residues. Germline assignment: CDR1 SNHLY and CDR2 FYNNEI. The chain's CDR3 is CASRQGALGDYGYTF. The CDR3 DNA sequence: TGTGCCAGCAGACAGGGGGCCCTTGGCGACTATGGCTACACCTTC.

This clonotype was observed a handful of times. V usage is TRBV2 and J usage is TRBJ1-2; TRBD1 is a possible D gene (5 bases). V lost 0 bases and J lost 4, with 12 bases in between. The CDR3 extends over 15 amino acids. CDR1 and CDR2 (germline): SNHLY, FYNNEI. The CDR3 spells CASSEAARDFYGYTF. In nucleotides, the CDR3 is TGTGCCAGCAGTGAAGCGGCAAGGGACTTCTATGGCTACACCTTC.

This clonotype was picked up a small number of times. The chain uses TRBV6-1 and TRBJ2-5; D call uncertain. Matching the DNA end better, TRBJ2-1 makes the J call doubtful. The CDR3 runs 8 residues. Germline assignment: CDR1 MNHNS and CDR2 SASEGT. Here the CDR3 DNA reads TGTGCCATCCGGGAGCAGTTCTTC. Amino acid sequence: CAIREQFF.

This clonotype occurred a few times. J is TRBJ2-5 and V is TRBV5-6, with a weak D call TRBD2 (5 bases). The CDR3 spans 15 residues. Germline loops: CDR1 SGHDT, CDR2 YYEEEE. The V and J ends lost 4 bases and 5 bases respectively, with 18 bases between them. The CDR3 protein is CASSHETIPGETQYF. The CDR3 DNA reads as TGTGCCAGCAGCCATGAGACTATCCCCGGGGAGACCCAGTACTTC.

This rearrangement joins TRBV19 to TRBJ2-7; 12 bases fit TRBD1. The germline V gene has CDR1 LNHDA and CDR2 SQIVND (reference sequence). V lost 3 bases, J lost 5 bases, and 5 bases stayed unmatched. This CDR3 is 15 amino acids long. The CDR3 is CASSMGQGAIHEQYF. The DNA of the CDR3 is TGTGCCAGTAGTATGGGACAGGGGGCTATCCACGAGCAGTACTTC.

This clonotype has just a few counts. This chain uses TRBV11-3 with TRBJ2-6; D unclear. V was shortened by 0 bases and J by 0 bases, with 9 bases between the two germline ends. CDR3 length: 17 amino acids. Per the germline V gene, CDR1 is SGHNT and CDR2 is YENEEA. CDR3 amino acids: CASSLDSGTSGANVLTF. In nucleotides, the CDR3 is TGTGCCAGCAGCTTAGATTCGGGTACCTCTGGGGCCAACGTCCTGACTTTC.

This clonotype was counted only a few times. The chain is built from TRBV20-1 and TRBJ2-5, with D uncertain. TRBJ2-7 explains the end of the DNA better; the J call may be wrong. Germline CDR1 is DFQATT and CDR2 is SNEGSKA (reference sequence). The CDR3 spans 14 residues. CDR3 DNA sequence: TGCAGTGCTAGAGAGGAAGGGTTAGGCTACGAGCAGTACTTC. It is translated as CSAREEGLGYEQYF.